The TCR beta chain described here comes from a study of control samples from healthy donors and cancer patients. V was pared by 5 bases and J by 5 bases, with 11 bases between. From germline, CDR1 is SGHRS and CDR2 YFSETQ. This CDR3 has 13 residues. Libraries were prepared by immunoSEQ multiplex PCR; TCRdb keeps only in-frame clonotypes and omits some of them. The sample shows 100,000 to 150,000 clones, about 90% of them seen only once. Sequenced: blood. The genes are TRBV5-1 and TRBJ2-1; maybe TRBD1 (6 bases). The receptor's source is a woman aged 45-65 years in good health. CDR3 loop: CASSAGVNNEQFF. The CDR3, as DNA: TGCGCCAGCAGTGCAGGGGTCAACAATGAGCAGTTCTTC.